The TCR beta chain under discussion was sequenced for a study of Ad26.COV2.S vaccination and SARS-CoV-2 variants. Study-level findings and limits: TCR breadth and depth analyses may have underestimated total T cell responses.

Treatment: roughly 19 received Ad26.COV2.S at low or high dose, single or two shots; roughly 5 received placebo; per-sample allocation not given. Sample collection was performed on day 63 after the first vaccine or placebo injection. This clone was seen once. Its target is not known. Profiling relied on immunoSEQ multiplex PCR, and the TCRdb table lists in-frame clones only, not all of them. This table has around 300,000 clones, about 87% appearing once. The receptor was isolated from a person between 18 and 60 years old who received the Ad26.COV2.S COVID-19 vaccine or a placebo. The material was peripheral blood, obtained in a trial of Ad26.COV2.S vaccine versus placebo.

CDR3 in DNA: TGTGCCAGCAGTTCCGACCGCCCCAGACAGGACCAGCCCCAGCATTTT. It encodes CASSSDRPRQDQPQHF. The gene calls are TRBV6-5 and TRBJ1-5; D might be TRBD1 (6 bases). Per the germline V gene, CDR1 is MNHEY and CDR2 is SVGAGI. The V and J ends lost 4 bases and 7 bases respectively, with 20 bases between them. The CDR3 consists of 16 residues.